The clone carrying this T cell receptor (beta chain) appeared a few times. The record originates from a study of naive and memory T cell subsets. Sample treatment: skin biopsy from PPD injection site in Mantoux-positive individual. Input was about 1 to 1,100 ng of DNase-treated total RNA without cell sorting. A UMI-containing oligonucleotide was joined by 3' ligation to the TCR cDNA template. For blood and skin samples, reverse transcription used TCR alpha and beta constant primers. The SP2 primer and nested alpha and beta constant region primers amplified ligated cDNA in four rounds. TCRdb itself ran the UMI-ligation and nested PCR reads through MiXCR, one entry per CDR3 protein. The sample has around 18,000 distinct CDR3 sequences; roughly 9% are singletons. Sequencing used skin, obtained from a tuberculin skin test site. The sequence came from an adult in good health.

The CDR3 region has the DNA TGTGCCAGCAGCCCCCCCCGCGCCCTAGCGGGAGCCCAAGAGACCCAGTACTTC. Translation: CASSPPRALAGAQETQYF. The V gene is TRBV3-1, the J gene TRBJ2-5, with TRBD2 matching 10 bases. Germline V gives CDR1 LGHDT, CDR2 YNNKEL (reference sequence). V dropped 4 bases and J dropped 1; count of bases not matched to a gene: 12. The CDR3 loop spans 18 amino acids.